This record looks at one T cell receptor (beta chain) sequence and its context. Its binding antigen is unknown. No much larger clonotype is one base removed from it; base qualities were not supplied. V is pared back by 1 base and J by 9 bases, with 10 bases lying between the germline termini. The germline V gene sets CDR1 to LGHNT and CDR2 to FRNRAP. The CDR3 numbers 13 residues from cysteine through phenylalanine. Here the CDR3 DNA is all that survives: 39 bases in frame from base 1. The cohort comprised hundreds of healthy bone marrow donors. Cohort members were all nominally healthy when sampled, although unrecorded immune exposures were likely present. The donor was CMV seronegative and belonged to the group of several hundred seronegative cohort members. Every donor gave a peripheral blood sample, and the peripheral blood mononuclear cells from that sample were used for TCR beta sequencing. The Qiagen DNeasy Blood Extraction Kit was used to extract genomic DNA from the blood cell samples.

This specimen belongs to a study of cytomegalovirus exposure and HLA in healthy donors (dated 2017 in TCRdb). Notes on the research overall: An earlier analysis of 587 of the donors reported 250 to 300 Gb of sequence data and around 120 million unique TCR beta sequences obtained from roughly 170 million T cells. High-throughput TCR immunosequencing, statistical association of individual TCRs with disease status, and machine learning were combined to predict cytomegalovirus infection status. The study aimed to test whether signatures of past pathogen exposure could be identified by cataloging public T cell receptors. Along with the approximately 650-subject first cohort, a separate validation cohort of around 120 different subjects was used. Donor age, sex, ethnicity and CMV serostatus were collected together with the repertoire data. Genome-wide SNP genotypes for about 55% of the 666 donors were used in a later genetic analysis, which treated that subset as a discovery cohort. A handful of DR-DQ haplotypes were handled as single units for association and clustering because linkage in the cohort was strong. Of the roughly 420 genotyped donors, less than 90% were placed in the genetic ancestry cluster associated with self-reported Caucasian donors. Class I and class II HLA loci were covered by the typing at four-digit resolution. Using immunosequencing, the study profiled T cell repertoires from 550 to 750 subjects and related those repertoires to cytomegalovirus serostatus. An early release covering about 600 HLA-typed donors comprised about 300 gigabases of sequencing data and around 80 million unique TCR sequences. Typing coverage varied by locus: roughly 629-640 donors for A, B, C, DRB1 and DQB1; approximately 500 for DQA1; 600 to 610 for DPA1; 450 to 480 for DPB1. In the later analysis, no new phenotypic data were used to find candidate immune exposures; instead, reliance was placed on TCR beta sequences and their occurrence across donors. On average, roughly 250,000 unique TCR beta nucleotide sequences were sequenced per donor among some 420 genotyped donors of the cohort, with roughly 18% of those sequences being non-productive. An earlier analysis of 587 of the donors applied high-throughput TCR beta sequencing to assess whether each TCR beta V gene segment acted as functional or pseudogenic. To study patterns of TCR occurrence, a later analysis re-analyzed previously published TCR beta repertoires from 650 to 750 donors and added high-resolution HLA genotyping. Every repertoire in the discovery cohort had been generated on one and the same sequencing platform. What the study reported, not specific to this receptor: Some IMGT-functional V segments, including TRBV6-2 and TRBV6-3, could not be distinguished by the 87-base-pair reads and were therefore excluded. The earlier analysis of some 540 of the donors excluded roughly 17 rarely observed V segments, including chromosome 9 orphons, because counts were too low. Linkage disequilibrium might explain the correlated functional status among segregating V segments, but an unknown experimental factor could not be ruled out. This cohort had only TCR beta chains sequenced, and the lack of alpha or paired-chain data limited which features could be detected. For the cohort, immune exposure information was limited to CMV serostatus. In vitro tests confirmed that a few of the cytomegalovirus-associated TCR beta chains recognize cytomegalovirus antigens. HLA typing was unavailable for some donors at each locus, so association tests used only the typed subset. According to the authors, the approach could potentially be generalized to other disease states and immunological phenotypes. Assigning TCR associations to individual alleles was difficult when HLA alleles, especially DR and DQ, strongly co-occurred. The sequencing pipeline was judged likely to have produced a cluster of highly shared sequence variants as a technical artifact. According to a later genetic analysis, donors in an Asian-associated ancestry cluster had fewer N-insertions in productive TCRs than the approximately 630-donor mean. In both the original and validation cohorts, the classifier was reported to diagnose cytomegalovirus status with high specificity and sensitivity. In a later analysis, HLA-associated TCR beta chains were found to be more clonally expanded and to have lower generation probabilities than equally common non-associated chains. According to a later analysis, TCR association rates differed among HLA loci, with DRB1 alleles showing the most associated TCRs and HLA-C alleles showing the fewest. A later analysis associated 15,000 to 20,000 TCR beta sequences with specific HLA alleles at a false discovery rate of 0.05. While some public TCRs were present in many individuals, most TCR sequences turned up only very rarely across donors. An earlier analysis of several hundred of the donors showed that most TCR beta V segments appeared in productive rearrangements either about 87% or about 30% of the time, which broadly matched IMGT annotations. In the study, around 150 TCR beta chains were listed as associated with cytomegalovirus. Several of the top co-occurrence clusters appeared to be linked to parvovirus B19, influenza, CMV and Epstein-Barr virus, according to a later analysis. According to a later analysis, most CMV-associated TCR beta chains appeared to be HLA-restricted, and the HLA associations seemed to be driven largely by CMV exposure. An association between a missense DCLRE1C variant and V-gene and J-gene trimming of TCR beta chains was found in a later genetic analysis and replicated in an independent cohort. A further reported finding was that TCR beta sequences accurately predicted the HLA-A and HLA-B alleles for most subjects in the first cohort. Roughly uniform sequencing depth across donors was assumed in presence/absence analyses, although this assumption may not hold.

The method behind the library was the immunoSEQ multiplex PCR assay. A mixture of 60 forward primers for TCR Vbeta segments and 13 reverse primers for TCR Jbeta segments was used in the multiplex PCR. The CDR3 region of rearranged TCR beta genes was amplified from genomic DNA by a multiplex PCR assay. On the Illumina HiSeq System, the amplified TCR beta libraries were sequenced as 87-base-pair reads. From the authors' description of their analysis: A later analysis tallied roughly 80 million unique TCR beta chains across the 666 repertoires, and around 12 million of those chains were shared by two or more donors. Raw reads were error-corrected and collapsed into unique sequences by a nearest-neighbor algorithm in which closely related sequences were merged to remove PCR and sequencing errors. CDR3 sequences were aligned to IMGT reference sequences to assign V, D and J gene segments. For a sequence to be retained, at least a six-nucleotide match to both a V gene segment and a J gene segment was required. A rearrangement counted as productive if the CDR3 had no stop codons and remained in frame with V and J, and every other rearrangement counted as non-productive. CDR3 was defined according to IMGT convention as the region running from the second conserved V-encoded cysteine to the conserved J-encoded phenylalanine. In an earlier analysis of roughly 610 of the donors, sequences lacking an unambiguous match to a single V gene segment were excluded. An earlier analysis of fewer than 650 of the donors classified V segments as functional when productive rearrangements were above 56.7% and as segregating when the standard deviation between donors was above 5%. A statistical classification framework was developed to diagnose cytomegalovirus status using the catalog of TCR beta chain sequences. In a later analysis, TCR nucleotide sequences were compared against IMGT/GENE-DB human TR gene sequences so that V and J genes could be assigned. In a later analysis, CDR3 sequences and most-parsimonious VDJ recombination scenarios were assigned using the TCRdist pipeline. In a later analysis, every TCR beta chain was defined by the combination of its CDR3 amino acid sequence and its V-gene family, and reads without a unique V-gene family were dropped. In a later analysis, a few hundred highly shared, low-generation-probability nucleotide sequences were removed to address suspected cross-contamination and a sequencing artifact. In a later analysis, a clonal expansion index for each public chain was calculated from normalized within-repertoire ranks of inferred template counts. In a later analysis, generation probabilities were computed using a VDJ recombination model fitted to out-of-frame rearrangements, and the results were checked against IGoR. A later analysis scored TCR-TCR, TCR-HLA and TCR-CMV co-occurrence with hypergeometric tests, applying a repertoire-size bias correction to TCR pairs. In a later analysis, false discovery rates were estimated by permuting HLA or CMV assignments 20 times. In a later analysis, co-occurring TCRs were grouped using DBSCAN, with TCRdist sequence similarity added in when clustering inside HLA-allele-positive subsets. Repertoires with fewer than 30,000 or more than 120,000 public chains were left out of co-occurrence clustering, as were four to six repertoires with anomalous nucleotide sharing. TCRdb carries this immuneACCESS record with in-frame sequences only. Its versions omit some clonotypes, under half of them owing to an unresolved V gene in the studies checked, with the rest unexplained. Clone size and V and J calls were adopted from that table, with D and trimming inferred from the DNA. The sample table shows 150,000 or so clones, and over 60% are seen once. The ten largest clones capture about 0.69% of the sample.

This receptor was identified in a female donor in good health and CMV-seronegative. The sequence joins TRBV12-5 to TRBJ1-5; the D gene is unclear. Sequencing was performed on PBMCs. Here the CDR3 is given as CASGLDQVSPQHF. The nucleotide sequence reads TGTGCTAGTGGTTTGGACCAGGTGTCGCCCCAGCATTTT. This CDR3, with the reference TRBV12-5 and TRBJ1-5 proteins standing in past its ends, gives the full variable domain DARVTQTPRHKVTEMGQEVTMRCQPILGHNTVFWYRQTMMQGLELLAYFRNRAPLDDSGMPKDRFSAEMPDATLATLKIQPSEPRDSAVYFCASGLDQVSPQHFGDGTRLSIL.